This T cell receptor (beta chain) appears in the sequencing data of a study of blood T cell repertoires in COVID-19. Across the study: Nucleic acid was either cDNA or gDNA, and it came from T cells, B-cell-depleted T cells, or PBMCs.

Original analysis: The authors estimated nucleated cell counts from reference gene primer amplification. Here immunoSEQ multiplex PCR was the method, and the copy in TCRdb shows in-frame clones only, minus some. The DNA gave D and trimming, while V, J and clone size come from that table. The sample lists 120,000 to 150,000 clones; roughly 80% were seen once. Input material: peripheral blood. This TCR was recovered from a middle-aged woman with active or convalescent COVID-19.

CDR3 in DNA: TGTGCCAGCAGCTTAGAAAGTTCCGCGGGAAATAATTCACCCCTCCACTTT. This codes for CASSLESSAGNNSPLHF. The chain combines TRBV7-6 with TRBJ1-6; D is ambiguous. Germline assignment: CDR1 SGHVS and CDR2 FNYEAQ. The CDR3 loop spans 17 amino acids. V lost 1 base and J 5 bases, leaving 15 bases between the germline ends.